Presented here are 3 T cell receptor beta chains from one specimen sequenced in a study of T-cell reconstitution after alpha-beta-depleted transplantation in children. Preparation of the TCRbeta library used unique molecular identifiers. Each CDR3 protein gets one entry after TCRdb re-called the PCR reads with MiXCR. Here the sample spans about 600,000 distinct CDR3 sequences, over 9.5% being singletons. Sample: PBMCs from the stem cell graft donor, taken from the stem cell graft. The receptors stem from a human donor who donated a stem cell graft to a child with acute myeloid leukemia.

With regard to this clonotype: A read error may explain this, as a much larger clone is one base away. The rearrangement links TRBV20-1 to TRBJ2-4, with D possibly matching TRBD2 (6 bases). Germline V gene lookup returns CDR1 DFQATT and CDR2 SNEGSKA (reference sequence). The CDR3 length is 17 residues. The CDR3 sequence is CSALDPSAMLAENIQYF. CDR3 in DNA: TGCAGTGCCTTAGATCCTAGCGCCATGCTAGCCGAAAACATTCAGTACTTC.

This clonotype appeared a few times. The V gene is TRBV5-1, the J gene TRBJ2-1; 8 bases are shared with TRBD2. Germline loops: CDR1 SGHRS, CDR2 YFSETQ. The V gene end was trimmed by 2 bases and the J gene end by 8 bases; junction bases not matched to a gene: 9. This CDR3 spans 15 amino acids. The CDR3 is CASSLAAGVPDEQFF. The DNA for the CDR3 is TGCGCCAGCAGCTTAGCAGCGGGAGTTCCGGATGAGCAGTTCTTC.

Here the CDR3 DNA reads TGTGCCAGCAGTCGCTGGACTAGCGGGGAGACATACGAGCAGTACTTC. Translation gives CASSRWTSGETYEQYF. The chain carries TRBV12-3 or TRBV12-4 and TRBJ2-7; 12 bases are a match to TRBD2. This CDR3 spans 16 amino acids. V lost 5 bases and J lost 4; bases outside the gene matches: 9.